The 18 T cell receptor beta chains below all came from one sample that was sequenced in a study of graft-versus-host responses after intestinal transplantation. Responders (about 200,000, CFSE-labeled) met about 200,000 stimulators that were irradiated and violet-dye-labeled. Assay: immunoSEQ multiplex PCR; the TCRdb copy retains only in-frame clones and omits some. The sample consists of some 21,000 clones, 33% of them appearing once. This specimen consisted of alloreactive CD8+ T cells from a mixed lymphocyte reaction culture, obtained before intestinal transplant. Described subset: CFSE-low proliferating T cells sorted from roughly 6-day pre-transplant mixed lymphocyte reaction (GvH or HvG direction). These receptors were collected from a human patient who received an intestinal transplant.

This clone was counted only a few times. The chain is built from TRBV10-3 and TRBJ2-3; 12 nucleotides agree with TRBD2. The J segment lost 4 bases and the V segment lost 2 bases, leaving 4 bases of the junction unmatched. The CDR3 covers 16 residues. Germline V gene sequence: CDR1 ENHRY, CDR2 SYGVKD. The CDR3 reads CAISEALAGGPDTQYF. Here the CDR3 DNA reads TGTGCCATCAGTGAGGCTCTAGCGGGAGGGCCAGATACGCAGTATTTT.

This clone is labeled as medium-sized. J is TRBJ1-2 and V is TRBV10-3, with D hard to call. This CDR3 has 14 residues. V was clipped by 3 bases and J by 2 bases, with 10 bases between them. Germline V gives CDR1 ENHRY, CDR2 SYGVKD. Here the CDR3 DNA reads TGTGCCATCAGTGATGAGACGTCAAACTATGGCTACACCTTC. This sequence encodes CAISDETSNYGYTF.

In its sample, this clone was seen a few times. For the CDR3, the DNA is TGTGCCAGCAGCAGATCAGGGGGGGGGACTGAAGCTTTCTTT. Its translation is CASSRSGGGTEAFF. The rearrangement joins TRBV6-5 to TRBJ1-1, with 7 bases that match TRBD1. Germline loops: CDR1 MNHEY, CDR2 SVGAGI. This CDR3 spans 14 amino acids. V trimming: 6 bases; J trimming: 5 bases; junction bases outside the gene matches: 9.

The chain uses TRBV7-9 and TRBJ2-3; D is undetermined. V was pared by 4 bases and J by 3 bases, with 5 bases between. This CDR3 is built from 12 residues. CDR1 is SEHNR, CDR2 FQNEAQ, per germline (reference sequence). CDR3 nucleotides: TGTGCCAGCAGCTCCTATACAGATACGCAGTATTTT. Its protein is CASSSYTDTQYF.

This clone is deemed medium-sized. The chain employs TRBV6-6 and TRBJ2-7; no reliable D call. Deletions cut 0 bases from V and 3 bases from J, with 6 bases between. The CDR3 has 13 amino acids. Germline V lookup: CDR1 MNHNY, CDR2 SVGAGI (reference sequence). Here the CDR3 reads CASSYSIGYEQYF. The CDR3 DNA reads TGTGCCAGCAGTTACTCGATCGGCTACGAGCAGTACTTC.

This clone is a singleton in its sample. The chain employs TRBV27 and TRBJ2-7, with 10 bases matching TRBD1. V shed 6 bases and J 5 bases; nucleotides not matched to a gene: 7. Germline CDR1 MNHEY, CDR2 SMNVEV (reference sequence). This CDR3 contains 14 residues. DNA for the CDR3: TGTGCCAGCAGCTGGGACAGGGGACGCAACGAGCAGTACTTC. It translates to CASSWDRGRNEQYF.

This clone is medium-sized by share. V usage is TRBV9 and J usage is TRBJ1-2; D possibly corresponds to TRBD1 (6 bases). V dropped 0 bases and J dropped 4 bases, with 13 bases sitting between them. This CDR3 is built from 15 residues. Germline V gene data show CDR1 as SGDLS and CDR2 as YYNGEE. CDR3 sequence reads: CASSVGGGGPYGYTF. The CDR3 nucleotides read TGTGCCAGCAGCGTAGGAGGGGGAGGCCCCTATGGCTACACCTTC.

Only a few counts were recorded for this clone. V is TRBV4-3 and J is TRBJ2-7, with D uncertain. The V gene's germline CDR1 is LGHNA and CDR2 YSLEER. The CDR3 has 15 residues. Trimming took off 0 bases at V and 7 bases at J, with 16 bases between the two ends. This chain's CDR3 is CASSQETEPLGEQYF. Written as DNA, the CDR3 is TGCGCCAGCAGCCAAGAAACGGAACCCCTAGGGGAGCAGTACTTC.

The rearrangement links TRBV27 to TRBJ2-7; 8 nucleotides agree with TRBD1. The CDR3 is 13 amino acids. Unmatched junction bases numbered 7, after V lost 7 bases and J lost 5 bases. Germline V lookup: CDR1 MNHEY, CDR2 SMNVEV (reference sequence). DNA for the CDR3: TGTGCCAGCATGGCAGGGGGCATCAACGAGCAGTACTTC. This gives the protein CASMAGGINEQYF.

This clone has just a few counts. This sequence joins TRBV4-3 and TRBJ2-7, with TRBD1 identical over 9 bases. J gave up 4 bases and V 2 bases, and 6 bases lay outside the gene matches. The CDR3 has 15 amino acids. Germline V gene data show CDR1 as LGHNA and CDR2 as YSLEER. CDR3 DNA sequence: TGCGCCAGCAGCCAATCCGGGACAGGGTCGTACGAGCAGTACTTC. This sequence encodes CASSQSGTGSYEQYF.

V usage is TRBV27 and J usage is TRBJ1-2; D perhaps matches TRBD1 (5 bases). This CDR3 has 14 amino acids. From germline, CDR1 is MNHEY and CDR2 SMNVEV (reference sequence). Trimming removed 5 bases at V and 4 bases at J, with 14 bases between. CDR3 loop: CASSIGVGAYGYTF. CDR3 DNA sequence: TGTGCCAGCAGTATTGGAGTCGGGGCCTATGGCTACACCTTC.

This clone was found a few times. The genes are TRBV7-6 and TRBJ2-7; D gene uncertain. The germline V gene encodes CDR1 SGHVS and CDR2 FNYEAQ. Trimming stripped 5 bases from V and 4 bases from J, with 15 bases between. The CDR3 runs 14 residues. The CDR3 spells CASSMGAVPYEQYF. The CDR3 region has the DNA TGTGCCAGCAGCATGGGCGCGGTACCATACGAGCAGTACTTC.

The DNA for the CDR3 is TGTGCCAGCAGCTTCCTCGCGACAGGGTGGGAAACTGAAGCTTTCTTT. Encoded protein: CASSFLATGWETEAFF. The rearrangement joins TRBV7-9 to TRBJ1-1; TRBD1 aligns across 7 bases. This CDR3 contains 16 residues. V lost 3 bases to trimming and J lost 5 bases; unmatched junction nucleotides: 12. Germline-derived CDR1 and CDR2 are SEHNR and FQNEAQ (reference sequence).

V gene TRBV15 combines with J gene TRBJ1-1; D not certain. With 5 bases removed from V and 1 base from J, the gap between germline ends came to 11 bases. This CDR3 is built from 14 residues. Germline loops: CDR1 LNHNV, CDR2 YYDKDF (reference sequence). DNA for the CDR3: TGTGCCACCAGCCCGGTGCTACCGAACACTGAAGCTTTCTTT. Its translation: CATSPVLPNTEAFF.

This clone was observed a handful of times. In DNA, the CDR3 is TGCGCCAGCAGCCGAGGGGCGACAGGAAGCGATGAAAAACTGTTTTTT. Protein sequence: CASSRGATGSDEKLFF. The chain uses TRBV4-1 and TRBJ1-4, with a possible D match to TRBD1 (6 bases). Germline values: CDR1 MGHRA, CDR2 YSYEKL. V shed 4 bases and J shed 6 bases, with 18 bases lying between them. CDR3 size: 16 residues.

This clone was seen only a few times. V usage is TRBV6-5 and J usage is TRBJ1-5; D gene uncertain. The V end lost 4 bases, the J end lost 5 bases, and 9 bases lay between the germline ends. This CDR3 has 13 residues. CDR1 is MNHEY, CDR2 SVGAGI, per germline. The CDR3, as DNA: TGTGCCAGCAGTTTTAGAGGAGATCAGCCCCAGCATTTT. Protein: CASSFRGDQPQHF.

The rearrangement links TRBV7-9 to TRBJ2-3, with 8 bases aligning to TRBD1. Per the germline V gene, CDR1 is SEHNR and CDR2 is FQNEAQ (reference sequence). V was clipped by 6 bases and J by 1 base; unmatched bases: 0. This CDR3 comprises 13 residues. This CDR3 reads CASRTGGTDTQYF. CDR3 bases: TGTGCCAGCAGGACAGGGGGCACAGATACGCAGTATTTT.

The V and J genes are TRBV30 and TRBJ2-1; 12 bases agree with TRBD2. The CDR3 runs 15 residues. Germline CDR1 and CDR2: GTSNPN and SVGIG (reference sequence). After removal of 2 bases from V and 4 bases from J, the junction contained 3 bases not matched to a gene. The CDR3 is CAWSLTSGSYNEQFF. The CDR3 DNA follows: TGTGCCTGGAGTCTGACTAGCGGGAGTTACAATGAGCAGTTCTTC.